This T cell receptor beta chain was found in a study of beta chain features in type 1 diabetes. For the study at large: Cells sorted and examined across all samples totaled roughly 100,000,000.

V lost 2 bases and J lost 5; bases outside the gene matches: 10. The germline CDR1 and CDR2 sequences are GTSNPN and SVGIG (reference sequence). The CDR3 consists of 16 residues. Study-wide results and limits: Because the template was cDNA, high-expressing cells might be over-represented.

Comments on this clone: Antigen unknown.

Expressed TCRB transcripts were sequenced after all isolated RNA was converted to cDNA. The table came from immunoSEQ multiplex PCR; TCRdb's copy has only in-frame clones and leaves some out. The sample carries hundreds of thousands of clones, over 9.5% recorded once. Sequencing was performed on naive CD4+ T cells from blood. The V call is TRBV30, the J call TRBJ2-1; TRBD2 matches 9 bases. The TCR was taken from a man younger than 30 in good health. The CDR3 is CAWSKSLLAGNNEQFF. The CDR3 DNA is TGTGCCTGGAGTAAATCCTTGCTAGCGGGGAACAATGAGCAGTTCTTC.